These T cell receptor beta chains were read from a single sample in a study of identical twins. MiXCR, run by TCRdb on the 5' RACE reads, gives a single entry per CDR3 protein. Here the sample spans around 300,000 distinct CDR3 sequences, under 9.5% being singletons. This sample also belongs to another study, concerning yellow fever vaccine responses in identical twins.

Sequences were obtained from memory (CD45RO+) T cells sorted from blood. Receptors were obtained from a young woman in good health. Both conserved end residues are part of each CDR3. Clone size is not always given. Where it is, it says once, few, many or a class for expanded clones.

j_call | v_call | clone_size | cdr3_length | cdr3_aa
TRBJ1-2 | TRBV5-1 | many | 14 | CASSQGQGNYGYTF
TRBJ2-1 | TRBV6-5 | many | 17 | CASSYSTPSGVYNEQFF
TRBJ2-2 | TRBV5-1 | few | 15 | CASSPGHKKTGELFF
TRBJ2-3 | TRBV6-2/TRBV6-3 | many | 18 | CASTKRSGRATGTDTQYF
TRBJ2-1 | TRBV5-5 | - | 14 | CASSWRWGRNEQFF
TRBJ2-3 | TRBV4-2 | many | 16 | CASSLGGGSGTDTQYF
TRBJ1-4 | TRBV27 | many | 12 | CASRGPLEKLFF
TRBJ2-5 | TRBV5-1 | - | 14 | CASMAGGSQETQYF
TRBJ2-3 | TRBV3-1 | many | 18 | CASSQDPTSGRSTDTQYF
TRBJ2-1 | TRBV12-3/TRBV12-4 | few | 17 | CASSLMVTSGRFDEQFF
TRBJ1-6 | TRBV6-5 | - | 18 | CASSYAGTASSYNSPLHF
TRBJ2-1 | TRBV20-1 | many | 16 | CSAPKPSRDFGNEQFF
TRBJ2-1 | TRBV7-2 | many | 13 | CASSLGTYNEQFF
TRBJ1-4 | TRBV5-6 | - | 14 | CASHGTGANEKLFF
TRBJ2-7 | TRBV7-6 | - | 13 | CASSLAPLGVQYF
TRBJ1-4 | TRBV20-1 | - | 15 | CSALLGGSTNEKLFF
TRBJ2-5 | TRBV7-9 | few | 16 | CASSLVGRGTPETQYF
TRBJ1-1 | TRBV28 | - | 14 | CASSLTGPNTEAFF
TRBJ1-1 | TRBV2 | many | 12 | CASRPGQGEAFF
TRBJ2-3 | TRBV10-1 | - | 16 | CASSERRQGRTDTQYF
TRBJ2-1 | TRBV15 | many | 20 | CATSRVLWVSGGAGYNEQFF
TRBJ2-3 | TRBV11-2 | many | 16 | CASSLVVGGAGDTQYF
TRBJ2-5 | TRBV9 | - | 14 | CASSVVGVGGAQYF
TRBJ2-2 | TRBV25-1 | many | 18 | CASSESVGGQGLAGELFF
TRBJ2-2 | TRBV15 | medium-sized | 14 | CATSRAGADGELFF
TRBJ1-5 | TRBV20-1 | - | 13 | CSATPGWDQPQHF
TRBJ2-3 | TRBV5-1 | many | 16 | CASSFSTSERPDTQYF
TRBJ1-1 | TRBV29-1 | many | 12 | CSVTGVKTEAFF
TRBJ2-4 | TRBV11-2 | - | 18 | CASSLVTGQTIAKNIQYF
TRBJ2-1 | TRBV5-5 | few | 11 | CASSLESEQFF
TRBJ1-1 | TRBV20-1 | many | 15 | CSARPRQGGGVKAFF
TRBJ2-5 | TRBV25-1 | few | 11 | CASTPGQTQYF
TRBJ1-1 | TRBV7-9 | many | 14 | CASSLGPGGTEAFF
TRBJ1-1 | TRBV5-1 | many | 14 | CASSTGQGNTEAFF
TRBJ2-6 | TRBV24-1 | many | 17 | CATSDQDTHSGANVLTF
TRBJ2-1 | TRBV4-1 | few | 15 | CASSQDLMGTGEQFF
TRBJ2-5 | TRBV20-1 | - | 17 | CSARAAELSRLQETQYF
TRBJ1-3 | TRBV6-1 | - | 14 | CASRVSYSEHTIYF
TRBJ2-1 | TRBV7-8 | - | 16 | CASSFRLRDSYNEQFF
TRBJ1-6 | TRBV2 | few | 13 | CASSEGPSSPLHF
TRBJ1-2 | TRBV28 | - | 14 | CATYRGQGWNGYTF
TRBJ2-1 | TRBV20-1 | many | 16 | CSARDREWVPVNEQFF
TRBJ1-1 | TRBV9 | many | 12 | CASSADRGPAFF
TRBJ1-2 | TRBV5-1 | many | 13 | CASRPTGSYGYTF
TRBJ1-3 | TRBV25-1 | many | 14 | CASSLTASGNTIYF
TRBJ1-6 | TRBV6-1 | - | 15 | CASSLEGTANSPLHF